These 30 T cell receptor beta chains share one sample of origin, sequenced in a study of blood T cell repertoires in COVID-19. TCRdb keeps only in-frame clones here, not all; method: immunoSEQ multiplex PCR. The repertoire holds 95,000 to 110,000 clones, more than 75% seen once, with 15% in the top ten. The specimen sequenced was peripheral blood. These receptors came from a man aged 45 to 65 with acute or convalescent COVID-19.

This rearrangement joins TRBV19 to TRBJ1-5; 9 bases agree with TRBD1. The CDR3 has 17 residues. The J segment lost 0 bases and the V segment lost 5 bases, leaving 8 bases of the junction unmatched. Germline CDR1 is LNHDA and CDR2 is SQIVND (reference sequence). DNA for the CDR3: TGTGCCAGTAGTCCGGACAGGGGAGGGTATAGCAATCAGCCCCAGCATTTT. Translated: CASSPDRGGYSNQPQHF.

This chain links TRBV4-1 with TRBJ2-1, with 7 positions matching TRBD1. Germline values: CDR1 MGHRA, CDR2 YSYEKL. CDR3 length: 15 amino acids. J gave up 4 bases and V 1 base, and 4 bases lay outside the gene matches. The CDR3 loop is CASSQGGQSYNEQFF. CDR3 nucleotide sequence: TGCGCCAGCAGCCAAGGGGGACAGAGTTACAATGAGCAGTTCTTC.

The chain is built from TRBV25-1 and TRBJ1-3; D call uncertain. CDR1 MGHDK and CDR2 SYGVNS come from the germline V gene. V lost 0 bases and J lost 4, with 4 bases in between. CDR3 length: 13 amino acids. The CDR3 sequence: CASSEYKGNTIYF. The CDR3, as DNA: TGTGCCAGCAGTGAATATAAAGGAAACACCATATATTTT.

V gene TRBV25-1 combines with J gene TRBJ2-1; D ambiguous. The CDR3 spans 13 residues. Per the germline V gene, CDR1 is MGHDK and CDR2 is SYGVNS. V shed 7 bases and J shed 5 bases, with 12 bases lying between them. CDR3 sequence reads: CASNDPRDNEQFF. The CDR3 DNA sequence: TGTGCCAGCAATGACCCTCGGGACAATGAGCAGTTCTTC.

The V and J genes are TRBV7-2 and TRBJ2-3; 9 bases are a match to TRBD1. Germline trimming cut 3 bases from V and 6 bases from J; bases unmatched to any gene: 4. This CDR3 spans 14 amino acids. CDR1 and CDR2 from the germline V gene are SGHTA and FQGNSA. The CDR3 region has the DNA TGTGCCAGCAGCTTGAGGACAGGGGATGATACGCAGTATTTT. Amino acids: CASSLRTGDDTQYF. Full variable domain (rest looked up from reference TRBV7-2 and TRBJ2-3): GAGVSQSPSNKVTEKGKDVELRCDPISGHTALYWYRQSLGQGLEFLIYFQGNSAPDKSGLPSDRFSAERTGGSVSTLTIQRTQQEDSAVYLCASSLRTGDDTQYFGPGTRLTVL.

The CDR3 loop is CASSLFGTGGGFF. DNA for the CDR3: TGTGCCAGCAGTTTGTTCGGGACAGGGGGAGGGTTCTTC. The V gene is TRBV28, the J gene TRBJ2-1; 11 bases map to TRBD1. CDR3 length equals 13 residues. With V trimmed by 3 bases and J by 15 bases, 7 bases remained unmatched. Germline V gene sequence: CDR1 MDHEN, CDR2 SYDVKM.

The chain couples TRBV27 to TRBJ2-1, with TRBD1 matching 9 bases. Germline V lookup: CDR1 MNHEY, CDR2 SMNVEV (reference sequence). CDR3 size: 15 residues. J lost 5 bases, V lost 6 bases, and 8 bases had no gene match. Here the CDR3 DNA reads TGTGCCAGCAGCTCGTACGGGACAGGGAACAATGAGCAGTTCTTC. As protein: CASSSYGTGNNEQFF.

The CDR3 region has the DNA TGTGCCAGCAGTTATGGGCAGGGGGACTACAATGAGCAGTTCTTC. Its protein product is CASSYGQGDYNEQFF. This chain connects TRBV6-5 to TRBJ2-1; 7 bases align to TRBD1. This CDR3 is built from 15 residues. Trimming took 3 bases from V and 3 from J; bases not matched to a gene: 5. Germline assignment: CDR1 MNHEY and CDR2 SVGAGI.

This chain joins TRBV30 and TRBJ1-5; 10 positions match TRBD1. The V and J ends lost 4 bases and 2 bases, in that order; junction bases with no gene match: 5. Germline V gene lookup returns CDR1 GTSNPN and CDR2 SVGIG (reference sequence). This CDR3 is built from 15 residues. CDR3 sequence reads: CAWTRTGGGNQPQHF. CDR3 nucleotide sequence: TGTGCCTGGACTCGGACAGGGGGGGGCAATCAGCCCCAGCATTTT.

The chain employs TRBV2 and TRBJ2-2, with 9 nucleotides matching TRBD2. The CDR3 contains 14 residues. CDR1 and CDR2 (germline): SNHLY, FYNNEI. After removal of 9 bases from V and 7 bases from J, the junction contained 9 bases not matched to a gene. The CDR3: CASAFQRGDGELFF. The CDR3 DNA follows: TGTGCCAGTGCTTTCCAGCGGGGGGACGGGGAGCTGTTTTTT.

The genes are TRBV30 and TRBJ1-3; D ambiguous. In germline, CDR1 is GTSNPN, CDR2 SVGIG (reference sequence). The V end was cut by 2 bases, the J end by 3 bases, with 8 bases between. This CDR3 comprises 13 residues. The CDR3 nucleotides read TGTGCCTGGAGTAGCAACGATGGAAACACCATATATTTT. Translation gives CAWSSNDGNTIYF.

The CDR3 region is CASSFPTGITTNEKLFF. The CDR3 coding sequence is TGTGCCAGCAGCTTCCCCACAGGGATCACAACTAATGAAAAACTGTTTTTT. J is TRBJ1-4 and V is TRBV7-9; maybe TRBD1 (6 bases). From germline, CDR1 is SEHNR and CDR2 FQNEAQ (reference sequence). The CDR3 runs to 17 residues. Trimming cost V 3 bases and J 0 bases, with 14 bases left between them. Supplemented by reference TRBV7-9 and TRBJ1-4, the full variable domain reads DTGVSQNPRHKITKRGQNVTFRCDPISEHNRLYWYRQTLGQGPEFLTYFQNEAQLEKSRLLSDRFSAERPKGSFSTLEIQRTEQGDSAMYLCASSFPTGITTNEKLFFGSGTQLSVL.

The chain employs TRBV28 and TRBJ2-1; TRBD1 matches at 7 bases. CDR1 is MDHEN and CDR2 is SYDVKM in the germline V gene. V shed 1 base and J 13 bases; nucleotides not matched to a gene: 25. This CDR3 contains 19 residues. Here the CDR3 reads CASSLSRGRSLAKHEGQFF. The CDR3 DNA reads TGTGCCAGCAGTTTATCGAGGGGGCGGAGTCTAGCAAAACATGAGGGCCAGTTCTTC. Based on the CDR3 plus reference TRBV28 and TRBJ2-1, the full variable domain is DVKVTQSSRYLVKRTGEKVFLECVQDMDHENMFWYRQDPGLGLRLIYFSYDVKMKEKGDIPEGYSVSREKKERFSLILESASTNQTSMYLCASSLSRGRSLAKHEGQFFGPGTRLTVL.

The chain links TRBV6-5 to TRBJ2-1; 7 nucleotides align to TRBD1. This CDR3 is 14 amino acids long. J lost 3 bases, V lost 5 bases, and 4 bases had no gene match. Germline CDR1 reads MNHEY; CDR2 reads SVGAGI. The CDR3 DNA reads TGTGCCAGCAGTCAGGACAGGTTCTACAATGAGCAGTTCTTC. It is translated as CASSQDRFYNEQFF.

This clone has only one observation. This chain's CDR3 is CASSLSPGLADYEQYF. DNA for the CDR3: TGTGCCAGCAGCTTATCCCCGGGACTAGCGGACTACGAGCAGTACTTC. J is TRBJ2-7 and V is TRBV7-9; 11 positions match TRBD2. J lost 3 bases, V lost 2 bases, and 6 bases had no gene match. The CDR3 spans 16 residues. Germline CDR1 SEHNR, CDR2 FQNEAQ (reference sequence).

The rearrangement uses TRBV4-2 and TRBJ2-2, with TRBD2 identical over 7 bases. Germline V gives CDR1 LGHNA, CDR2 YNFKEQ. This CDR3 comprises 16 residues. V lost 4 bases and J lost 2; bases outside the gene matches: 7. The CDR3 sequence: CASSLTPSGNTGELFF. Here the CDR3 DNA reads TGTGCCAGCAGCCTCACGCCTAGCGGCAACACCGGGGAGCTGTTTTTT.

This clone was detected only once. This chain uses TRBV30 with TRBJ2-7, with 9 bases aligning to TRBD2. V lost 7 bases, J lost 3 bases, and 7 bases stayed unmatched. Germline lookup yields CDR1 GTSNPN and CDR2 SVGIG (reference sequence). The CDR3 has 13 residues. The CDR3 loop reads CAFQTSGSYEQYF. DNA for the CDR3: TGTGCCTTCCAGACTAGCGGAAGCTACGAGCAGTACTTC.

The chain couples TRBV7-9 to TRBJ2-1; 9 nucleotides match TRBD2. The CDR3 runs 13 residues. CDR1 and CDR2 (germline): SEHNR, FQNEAQ (reference sequence). With 7 bases clipped from V and 9 bases from J, the junction kept 7 bases outside the gene matches. CDR3 protein: CASNIAGAAEQFF. CDR3 coding DNA: TGTGCCAGCAACATAGCGGGAGCGGCTGAGCAGTTCTTC.

This clone was observed a few times. The rearrangement links TRBV29-1 to TRBJ2-6; D not certain. The CDR3 spans 13 residues. Germline assignment: CDR1 SQVTM and CDR2 ANQGSEA. Trimming removed 6 bases from V and 0 bases from J, with 6 bases in between. As DNA, the CDR3 is TGCAGCGTGCGCGGCTCTGGGGCCAACGTCCTGACTTTC. It specifies CSVRGSGANVLTF.

CDR3 nucleotides: TGTGCCATCAGTGGGACTATCCTCTCCTACGAGCAGTACTTC. This codes for CAISGTILSYEQYF. This chain links TRBV10-3 with TRBJ2-7; maybe TRBD2 (6 bases). The germline V and J ends were trimmed by 4 bases and 0 bases, with 10 bases remaining between them. The CDR3 contains 14 residues. CDR1 and CDR2 (germline): ENHRY, SYGVKD.

This clone appeared a few times. This chain links TRBV19 with TRBJ1-6, with no clear D. The germline V gene encodes CDR1 LNHDA and CDR2 SQIVND (reference sequence). This CDR3 is built from 13 residues. Trimming removed 10 bases at V and 4 bases at J, with 11 bases between. The CDR3 loop reads CATSGIYNSPLHF. CDR3 nucleotides: TGTGCCACCTCGGGTATTTATAATTCACCCCTCCACTTT.

This chain joins TRBV6-5 and TRBJ1-5; D may be TRBD1 (5 bases). V was clipped by 7 bases and J by 7 bases, with 11 bases between them. The length of the CDR3 is 12 residues. The germline V gene has CDR1 MNHEY and CDR2 SVGAGI. The CDR3 DNA reads TGTGCCAGCAAGCAAGGGGTCCAGCCCCAGCATTTT. Protein product: CASKQGVQPQHF.

This chain uses TRBV28 with TRBJ2-5, with 9 bases identical to TRBD1. The trim removed 5 bases at V and 4 bases at J, leaving 14 bases unmatched. The CDR3 covers 17 residues. Germline CDR1 reads MDHEN; CDR2 reads SYDVKM. This chain's CDR3 is CASSRLGTGTGLETQYF. The CDR3 bases are TGTGCCAGCAGTCGGTTAGGGACCGGGACAGGGTTAGAGACCCAGTACTTC.

The CDR3 coding sequence is TGTGCCAGCGGGAGACAGGCGATCACTGAAGCTTTCTTT. Translated: CASGRQAITEAFF. The rearrangement joins TRBV6-5 to TRBJ1-1, with a tentative D call TRBD1 (6 bases). Germline lookup yields CDR1 MNHEY and CDR2 SVGAGI. The CDR3 consists of 13 residues. Trimming took 8 bases from V and 4 from J, leaving 14 bases between them.

This clone came up once. The rearrangement uses TRBV21-1 and TRBJ2-3; no check of the table's D call, TRBD2, against the DNA was made. TRBV21-1 is a listed pseudogene. This CDR3 contains 18 residues. The CDR3 loop reads CASSKGRASGSRWDTQYF. The CDR3 DNA reads as TGTGCCAGCAGCAAAGGACGAGCTAGCGGGAGTAGATGGGATACGCAGTATTTT.

The chain employs TRBV4-1 and TRBJ2-7, with TRBD1 matching 12 bases. The J segment lost 7 bases and the V segment lost 0 bases, leaving 10 bases of the junction unmatched. The germline V gene encodes CDR1 MGHRA and CDR2 YSYEKL. The CDR3 is 17 residues long. This chain's CDR3 is CASSQDGGDRGLGEQYF. The CDR3 DNA follows: TGCGCCAGCAGCCAAGATGGAGGGGACAGGGGGCTAGGGGAGCAGTACTTC.

The chain carries TRBV5-8 and TRBJ1-1; D is unresolved. The CDR3 covers 12 residues. Looked up from germline, CDR1 is SGHTS and CDR2 is YDEGEE. V gave up 0 bases and J gave up 10 bases, with 10 bases separating them. The CDR3 region has the DNA TGTGCCAGCAGCTTGGCCGGTTATCGAGCTTTCTTT. Translated, it gives CASSLAGYRAFF. The whole variable domain, filled in from reference TRBV5-8 and TRBJ1-1, reads EAGVTQSPTHLIKTRGQQATLRCSPISGHTSVYWYQQALGLGLQFLLWYDEGEERNRGNFPPRFSGRQFPNYSSELNVNALELEDSALYLCASSLAGYRAFFGQGTRLTVV.

The chain combines TRBV29-1 with TRBJ2-5; D might be TRBD1 (5 bases). Trimming removed 5 bases at V and 5 bases at J, with 21 bases between. The CDR3 runs 15 residues. From germline, CDR1 is SQVTM and CDR2 ANQGSEA. Here the CDR3 DNA reads TGCAGCGTTCGAGAGCTCCAGGGTAGGGCGGAGACCCAGTACTTC. This gives the protein CSVRELQGRAETQYF.

The chain has TRBV5-5 and TRBJ2-1, with D hard to call. Germline lookup yields CDR1 SGHKS and CDR2 YYEKEE (reference sequence). The CDR3 runs to 13 residues. V was clipped by 4 bases and J by 3 bases, with 8 bases between them. The CDR3 is CASSPEIYNEQFF. In nucleotides, the CDR3 is TGTGCCAGCAGCCCAGAAATCTACAATGAGCAGTTCTTC.

The genes are TRBV28 and TRBJ2-7; 14 nucleotides match TRBD2. This CDR3 comprises 17 residues. The germline gives CDR1 MDHEN, CDR2 SYDVKM. V gave up 6 bases and J gave up 5 bases; unmatched junction bases: 12. The CDR3 loop reads CASSPGTSGSYSHEQYF. CDR3 sequence (DNA): TGTGCCAGCAGCCCCGGGACTAGCGGGAGTTATAGCCACGAGCAGTACTTC. Variable domain in full (rest from reference TRBV28 and TRBJ2-7): DVKVTQSSRYLVKRTGEKVFLECVQDMDHENMFWYRQDPGLGLRLIYFSYDVKMKEKGDIPEGYSVSREKKERFSLILESASTNQTSMYLCASSPGTSGSYSHEQYFGPGTRLTVT.